Below are 29 T cell receptor beta chains sequenced from a single sample in a study of long-term antiretroviral therapy in people with HIV. Run at survey level, the immunoSEQ assay was version v3.0. Libraries were prepared by immunoSEQ multiplex PCR; TCRdb keeps only in-frame clonotypes and omits some of them. The sample has around 43,000 clones, about 94% seen once. The source was unsorted PBMCs, collected about 9.1 years after starting antiretroviral therapy. The origin of the receptors is a man between 25 and 39 years old with HIV.

J is TRBJ1-1 and V is TRBV29-1; D gene ambiguous. Trimming shortened V by 5 bases and J by 3 bases, and 10 bases separated the two germline ends. Per the germline V gene, CDR1 is SQVTM and CDR2 is ANQGSEA. The CDR3 extends over 12 amino acids. CDR3 protein: CSVRWAHTEAFF. For the CDR3, the DNA is TGCAGCGTTAGGTGGGCGCACACTGAAGCTTTCTTT.

The V gene is TRBV30, the J gene TRBJ2-5; D is unresolved. The J call may be faulty, since TRBJ2-7 better matches the DNA end. Germline V gene sequence: CDR1 GTSNPN, CDR2 SVGIG (reference sequence). The CDR3 extends over 19 amino acids. In nucleotides, the CDR3 is TGTGCCTGGAGTGTTAGTCCCAAATCGATGATACATAACAATTACGAGCAGTACTTC. Translating it yields CAWSVSPKSMIHNNYEQYF.

This CDR3 reads CASSPLAGGYNSYNEQFF. In DNA, the CDR3 is TGTGCCAGCAGCCCGCTAGCGGGGGGCTATAATTCCTACAATGAGCAGTTCTTC. The chain couples TRBV5-6 to TRBJ2-1; TRBD2 matches 11 bases. Unmatched junction bases numbered 10, after V lost 4 bases and J lost 1 base. This CDR3 region has 18 residues. The germline gives CDR1 SGHDT, CDR2 YYEEEE.

The chain uses TRBV10-1 and TRBJ2-3; 7 bases are a match to TRBD2. From germline, CDR1 is WNHNN and CDR2 SYGVQD (reference sequence). This CDR3 has 15 residues. J lost 6 bases, V lost 3 bases, and 9 bases had no gene match. CDR3 DNA sequence: TGCGCCAGCAGTGAATCGTCCGGGGGGAAGGATACGCAGTATTTT. Translated, it gives CASSESSGGKDTQYF.

The chain combines TRBV2 with TRBJ2-3; 10 positions agree with TRBD2. The CDR3 length is 14 residues. Per germline, CDR1 SNHLY and CDR2 FYNNEI. V lost 6 bases to trimming and J lost 1 base; unmatched junction nucleotides: 1. CDR3 DNA sequence: TGTGCCAGCAGCGGGACTAGCGGCACAGATACGCAGTATTTT. This codes for CASSGTSGTDTQYF.

The chain employs TRBV7-3 and TRBJ2-2, with TRBD2 as a possible D gene (6 bases). From germline, CDR1 is SGHTA and CDR2 FQGTGA. Trimming took 2 bases from V and 2 from J, leaving 9 bases between them. CDR3 size: 15 residues. CDR3 DNA sequence: TGTGCCAGCAGCTTAGGGGGGACCAACACCGGGGAGCTGTTTTTT. This codes for CASSLGGTNTGELFF.

V is TRBV4-2 and J is TRBJ2-7; tentatively, D is TRBD1 (8 bases). V lost 1 base and J lost 0, with 13 bases in between. CDR3 size: 16 residues. CDR1 and CDR2 from the germline V gene are LGHNA and YNFKEQ. The CDR3 DNA follows: TGTGCCAGCAGCCAAGCGGGGGGACAGGCCTCCTACGAGCAGTACTTC. Its protein is CASSQAGGQASYEQYF.

This chain connects TRBV6-5 to TRBJ2-3; no clear D. The CDR3 has 11 residues. Germline values: CDR1 MNHEY, CDR2 SVGAGI. V was cut by 7 bases and J by 9 bases, with 11 bases left in between. In DNA, the CDR3 is TGTGCCAGCAACTACCCCCCCACGCAGTATTTT. It encodes CASNYPPTQYF.

The chain links TRBV29-1 to TRBJ2-1; 7 bases are shared with TRBD2. This CDR3 contains 14 residues. V was clipped by 3 bases and J by 5 bases; unmatched bases: 7. Germline CDR1 reads SQVTM; CDR2 reads ANQGSEA. The CDR3 here is CSVEGGISHNEQFF. The DNA of the CDR3 is TGCAGCGTTGAGGGAGGGATTTCCCACAATGAGCAGTTCTTC.

V is TRBV2 and J is TRBJ2-3, with 10 bases aligning to TRBD2. V trimming: 8 bases; J trimming: 0 bases; junction bases outside the gene matches: 5. The CDR3 runs 15 residues. Germline CDR1 SNHLY, CDR2 FYNNEI. Here the CDR3 reads CASGERGGSTDTQYF. Here the CDR3 DNA reads TGTGCCAGCGGGGAGCGGGGGGGTAGCACAGATACGCAGTATTTT.

V is TRBV6-5 and J is TRBJ1-2; D is ambiguous. Germline lookup yields CDR1 MNHEY and CDR2 SVGAGI. The CDR3 sequence is 14 residues long. Trimming stripped 6 bases from V and 8 bases from J, with 19 bases between. CDR3 amino acids: CASSFNLDAIGYTF. CDR3 sequence (DNA): TGTGCCAGCAGCTTTAATCTGGACGCTATAGGCTACACCTTC.

This clone has only a few counts. The J gene is TRBJ2-7, the V gene TRBV11-3; D unclear. The CDR3 covers 14 residues. Per germline, CDR1 SGHNT and CDR2 YENEEA. Trimming shortened V by 1 base and J by 1 base, and 8 bases separated the two germline ends. CDR3 bases: TGTGCCAGCAGCTTAGGAGGTGCATCCTACGAGCAGTACTTC. It is translated as CASSLGGASYEQYF.

A single count supports this clone. The V and J genes are TRBV4-1 and TRBJ1-1, with no clear D. V was pared by 1 base and J by 0 bases, with 15 bases between. Germline V gives CDR1 MGHRA, CDR2 YSYEKL. The CDR3 has 17 residues. The chain's CDR3 is CASSQGPLNFMNTEAFF. The CDR3 DNA is TGCGCCAGCAGCCAAGGACCCCTCAACTTTATGAACACTGAAGCTTTCTTT.

V gene TRBV18 combines with J gene TRBJ1-6; D unclear. V lost 4 bases, J lost 7 bases, and 8 bases lay in between. CDR3 length equals 13 residues. Germline CDR1 is KGHSH and CDR2 is LQKENI. As DNA, the CDR3 is TGTGCCAGCTCACTGGGGAGAAATTCACCCCTCCACTTT. It translates to CASSLGRNSPLHF.

The chain combines TRBV18 with TRBJ1-4; no clear D gene. Germline-derived CDR1 and CDR2 are KGHSH and LQKENI. Trimming shortened V by 2 bases and J by 1 base, and 14 bases separated the two germline ends. This CDR3 contains 17 residues. This CDR3 reads CASSPEPAERTNEKLFF. The CDR3 bases are TGTGCCAGCTCACCAGAGCCGGCCGAACGAACTAATGAAAAACTGTTTTTT.

V gene TRBV6-5 combines with J gene TRBJ2-7, with 7 nucleotides matching TRBD2. Germline V lookup: CDR1 MNHEY, CDR2 SVGAGI. This CDR3 region has 14 residues. The V gene end was trimmed by 6 bases and the J gene end by 6 bases; junction bases not matched to a gene: 11. The CDR3 reads CASSPERGGREQYF. The CDR3 nucleotides read TGTGCCAGCAGCCCTGAGAGGGGAGGGCGCGAGCAGTACTTC.

The CDR3 nucleotides are TGTGCCACCTACAGGGGGCAGGACACCGGGGAGCTGTTTTTT. This codes for CATYRGQDTGELFF. The rearrangement links TRBV28 to TRBJ2-2, with 9 bases lining up with TRBD1. J gave up 3 bases and V 10 bases, and 6 bases lay outside the gene matches. Germline lookup yields CDR1 MDHEN and CDR2 SYDVKM. This CDR3 has 14 residues.

The CDR3 bases are TGTGCCAGCGGAAGCCAGTGGTCTCAGCATTTT. Its protein product is CASGSQWSQHF. V usage is TRBV25-1 and J usage is TRBJ1-5; D gene ambiguous. Germline V CDR1 and CDR2: MGHDK, SYGVNS. CDR3 length: 11 residues. V lost 8 bases and J lost 13, with 15 bases in between.

The chain combines TRBV6-1 with TRBJ1-2; D unclear. Trimming pared 5 bases from V and 3 bases from J, leaving 4 bases between. Germline V gene lookup returns CDR1 MNHNS and CDR2 SASEGT. CDR3 length equals 11 residues. The CDR3 spells CASSPYYGYTF. The DNA of the CDR3 is TGTGCCAGCAGTCCGTACTATGGCTACACCTTC.

The V and J genes are TRBV30 and TRBJ2-3; 14 positions agree with TRBD2. The ends lost 1 base at V and 2 bases at J; junction bases unmatched: 11. The CDR3 is 19 residues long. Germline V lookup: CDR1 GTSNPN, CDR2 SVGIG (reference sequence). CDR3 residues: CAWSGRLAGGPMDTDTQYF. CDR3 DNA: TGTGCCTGGAGTGGTCGACTAGCGGGGGGGCCCATGGACACAGATACGCAGTATTTT.

This chain uses TRBV5-6 with TRBJ2-2; TRBD1 matches 7 bases. This CDR3 is built from 16 residues. The V gene's germline CDR1 is SGHDT and CDR2 YYEEEE. The trim removed 3 bases at V and 7 bases at J, leaving 12 bases unmatched. The CDR3 sequence: CASSWAGTVSFGELFF. The CDR3 DNA reads as TGTGCCAGCAGCTGGGCCGGGACAGTTTCTTTCGGGGAGCTGTTTTTT.

J is TRBJ2-1 and V is TRBV11-1; no clear D gene. V was shortened by 1 base and J by 6 bases, with 10 bases between the two germline ends. The CDR3 sequence is 14 residues long. Germline lookup yields CDR1 SGHAT and CDR2 FQDESV (reference sequence). Written as DNA, the CDR3 is TGTGCCAGCAGCTTAGGTCTGCGCGGCAATGAGCAGTTCTTC. Its translation is CASSLGLRGNEQFF. Combining the CDR3 with reference TRBV11-1 and TRBJ2-1 gives the whole variable domain EAEVAQSPRYKITEKSQAVAFWCDPISGHATLYWYRQILGQGPELLVQFQDESVVDDSQLPKDRFSAERLKGVDSTLKIQPAELGDSAMYLCASSLGLRGNEQFFGPGTRLTVL.

The chain has TRBV2 and TRBJ2-2, with 7 bases aligning to TRBD1. CDR3 length equals 12 residues. The junction had 2 bases not matched to a gene; V was cut back by 8 bases and J by 5 bases. Looked up from germline, CDR1 is SNHLY and CDR2 is FYNNEI. The CDR3 sequence: CASQQGTGELFF. In DNA, the CDR3 is TGTGCCAGCCAACAGGGGACCGGGGAGCTGTTTTTT.

J is TRBJ1-5 and V is TRBV19; 8 nucleotides agree with TRBD1. Germline V gene sequence: CDR1 LNHDA, CDR2 SQIVND (reference sequence). The CDR3 is 15 residues long. V shed 2 bases and J 7 bases; nucleotides not matched to a gene: 7. This CDR3 reads CASSIRTGNGQPQHF. CDR3 DNA: TGTGCCAGTAGTATACGGACAGGGAACGGGCAGCCCCAGCATTTT.

The rearrangement links TRBV2 to TRBJ2-5, with a possible D match to TRBD1 (5 bases). Germline CDR1 is SNHLY and CDR2 is FYNNEI. Trimming shortened V by 5 bases and J by 2 bases, and 9 bases separated the two germline ends. This CDR3 is 13 amino acids long. CDR3 nucleotide sequence: TGTGCCAGCAGTATTCAGGGTCAAGAGACCCAGTACTTC. Its protein product is CASSIQGQETQYF.

This CDR3 reads CASSTSGVRDTQYF. The CDR3 DNA reads as TGTGCCAGCAGCACTTCAGGGGTCCGGGATACGCAGTATTTT. The chain has TRBV5-6 and TRBJ2-3; a possible D gene is TRBD1 (6 bases). Trimming cost V 4 bases and J 6 bases, with 15 bases left between them. The CDR3 consists of 14 residues. Germline assignment: CDR1 SGHDT and CDR2 YYEEEE.

V and J are TRBV6-1 and TRBJ1-1; D is uncertain. Trimming took 4 bases from V and 0 from J, leaving 15 bases between them. Germline V gene data show CDR1 as MNHNS and CDR2 as SASEGT. The length of the CDR3 is 16 residues. DNA for the CDR3: TGTGCCAGCAGTGGGCCCGTTGGATTCATGAACACTGAAGCTTTCTTT. This encodes CASSGPVGFMNTEAFF.

This clone was counted once. The genes are TRBV27 and TRBJ1-2; D remains unclear. There are 14 residues in the CDR3. The germline gives CDR1 MNHEY, CDR2 SMNVEV (reference sequence). Trimming took 9 bases from V and 4 from J, leaving 18 bases between them. This CDR3 is CASSAQQASYGYTF. DNA for the CDR3: TGTGCCAGTTCAGCTCAGCAGGCCTCCTATGGCTACACCTTC.

The chain links TRBV19 to TRBJ2-1; 8 bases line up with TRBD1. Germline assignment: CDR1 LNHDA and CDR2 SQIVND (reference sequence). This CDR3 region has 15 residues. The trim removed 3 bases at V and 8 bases at J, leaving 9 bases unmatched. CDR3: CASSISGQAMHEQFF. The CDR3 nucleotides are TGTGCCAGTAGTATCTCGGGACAGGCCATGCATGAGCAGTTCTTC.